One and the same sample provided the 4 T cell receptor beta chains below, sequenced in a study of CDR3 diversity in severe acne. TCRdb fed the PCR reads into MiXCR, producing one record per CDR3 protein. The sample shows 100,000 or so distinct CDR3 sequences, about half of them seen only once. The sequenced sample was blood. Receptors originate from a male donor with acne.

This clonotype was counted many times. This chain connects TRBV19 to TRBJ2-1; D is uncertain. This CDR3 contains 12 residues. V gave up 3 bases and J gave up 1 base, with 1 base separating them. The V gene's germline CDR1 is LNHDA and CDR2 SQIVND (reference sequence). The CDR3 DNA follows: TGTGCCAGTAGTATTTCCTACAATGAGCAGTTCTTC. Amino acids: CASSISYNEQFF.

Points on this clonotype: The conserved closing phenylalanine or tryptophan is absent in this CDR3, likely reflecting a read error. The chain has TRBV12-3 or TRBV12-4 and TRBJ1-1; no reliable D call. The V and J ends lost 4 bases and 3 bases respectively, with 9 bases between them. The CDR3 loop spans 13 amino acids. The CDR3 DNA sequence: TGTGCCAGCAGTTACTCTCGGGACACTGAAGCTTTCCTT. Its translation is CASSYSRDTEAFL.

This clonotype was recorded at least ten times. The gene calls are TRBV29-1 and TRBJ1-1; 7 bases match TRBD1. CDR1 and CDR2 (germline): SQVTM, ANQGSEA. The J segment lost 5 bases and the V segment lost 8 bases, leaving 8 bases of the junction unmatched. This CDR3 region has 12 residues. CDR3 sequence: CSTLQGRTEAFF. The CDR3 coding sequence is TGCAGCACCCTACAGGGGCGGACTGAAGCTTTCTTT.

Ten or more counts support this clonotype. The chain combines TRBV5-1 with TRBJ2-7, with D possibly TRBD1 on 6 matching bases. V was pared by 4 bases and J by 6 bases, with 14 bases between. The germline CDR1 and CDR2 sequences are SGHRS and YFSETQ. This CDR3 region has 13 residues. The CDR3 DNA sequence: TGCGCCAGCAGCAGGGACACCCGCGGCGAGCAGTACTTC. Its translation is CASSRDTRGEQYF.